This T cell receptor (beta chain) was sequenced for a study of blood T cell repertoires in COVID-19. On the study more broadly: The analysed material was cDNA or gDNA that came from T cells, B-cell-depleted T cells, or PBMCs.

Clones were read by immunoSEQ multiplex PCR, and TCRdb kept only the in-frame ones, dropping some. The sample records about 200,000 clones, 65% to 90% being singletons. Sequenced input: peripheral blood. The receptor was derived from a man older than 75 with acute or convalescent COVID-19.

The CDR3 DNA sequence: TGTGCCAGCAGCTTAGGACAGGGGGGCGAAAAACTGTTTTTT. The encoded protein is CASSLGQGGEKLFF. The chain recombines TRBV7-2 with TRBJ1-4; 9 nucleotides agree with TRBD1. V was pared by 1 base and J by 8 bases, with 2 bases of the junction left unmatched. The length of the CDR3 is 14 residues. The germline gives CDR1 SGHTA, CDR2 FQGNSA.